Each of the 17 T cell receptor beta chains below was sequenced from the same sample in a study of human T cells and chemical hapten exposure. TCRdb itself ran the RACE reads through MiXCR, one entry per CDR3 protein. The table includes under 120,000 distinct CDR3 sequences, roughly 9.6% detected once. Described time point: patch test 1, 2 weeks after DPC sensitization. Regarding treatment: therapeutic diphenylcyclopropenone sensitization with weekly scalp DPC. The input for sequencing was whole blood, taken in connection with sensitization to the hapten diphenylcyclopropenone (DPC). The origin of the receptors is a middle-aged woman with alopecia areata. Some clones in this sample may be carry-over from other donors' samples.

This clonotype was counted many times. This chain joins TRBV6-4 and TRBJ2-7; D possibly corresponds to TRBD2 (5 bases). The V end lost 4 bases, the J end lost 6 bases, and 19 bases lay between the germline ends. The germline gives CDR1 MRHNA, CDR2 SNTAGT. CDR3 length: 15 residues. Here the CDR3 reads CASSALFAGESEQYF. The CDR3 bases are TGTGCCAGCAGTGCCTTGTTCGCCGGGGAGTCCGAGCAGTACTTC.

There are a few counts of this clonotype. The chain joins TRBV7-2 to TRBJ1-3, with 9 bases matching TRBD1. The CDR3 covers 19 residues. V shed 5 bases, J shed 1 base, and the junction held 15 bases outside the gene matches. Germline V lookup: CDR1 SGHTA, CDR2 FQGNSA. The CDR3 DNA is TGTGCCAGCAGCCCCCTCCGAGTTGGGACAGGGAAGTCTGGAAACACCATATATTTT. Its protein product is CASSPLRVGTGKSGNTIYF.

This clonotype was seen only a few times. The V and J genes are TRBV25-1 and TRBJ1-2; D unclear. The CDR3 runs to 13 residues. With 2 bases removed from V and 7 bases from J, the gap between germline ends came to 11 bases. The germline V gene has CDR1 MGHDK and CDR2 SYGVNS. The CDR3 nucleotides are TGTGCCAGCAGTGAAACAGCCTATCTTGGCTACACCTTC. It encodes CASSETAYLGYTF.

V usage is TRBV11-2 and J usage is TRBJ2-1; D is ambiguous. CDR1 is SGHAT and CDR2 is FQNNGV in the germline V gene. Trimming left V 2 bases short and J 4 bases short, with 12 bases between. The CDR3 sequence is 15 residues long. The CDR3 DNA reads as TGTGCCAGCAGCTTATCGGTGGGCCCATACAATGAGCAGTTCTTC. It codes for CASSLSVGPYNEQFF.

This clonotype was detected only a few times. The chain links TRBV7-9 to TRBJ2-7, with D uncertain. Trimming took 7 bases from V and 4 from J, leaving 8 bases between them. Germline V gene data show CDR1 as SEHNR and CDR2 as FQNEAQ (reference sequence). The CDR3 is made up of 11 amino acids. The CDR3 nucleotides are TGTGCCAGCACCTTGGGGTACGAGCAGTACTTC. Translation: CASTLGYEQYF.

J is TRBJ2-7 and V is TRBV10-3; weak D call: TRBD1 (5 bases). The CDR3 is 13 residues long. V was trimmed by 10 bases and J by 4 bases, leaving 17 bases between them. Germline V gene sequence: CDR1 ENHRY, CDR2 SYGVKD. The CDR3 region is CATTLNRGYEQYF. The DNA for the CDR3 is TGTGCCACCACCCTAAATAGGGGTTACGAGCAGTACTTC.

This clonotype was found many times. J is TRBJ2-4 and V is TRBV12-3 or TRBV12-4; no clear D. Deletions cut 3 bases from V and 0 bases from J, with 12 bases between. This CDR3 comprises 16 residues. The CDR3 nucleotides read TGTGCCAGCAGTTTGGTGTCCCGTGGAGCCAAAAACATTCAGTACTTC. It encodes CASSLVSRGAKNIQYF.

This clonotype was recorded many times. The chain carries TRBV6-2 or TRBV6-3 and TRBJ2-5; TRBD2 aligns across 7 bases. The CDR3 loop spans 13 amino acids. The V gene end was trimmed by 5 bases and the J gene end by 2 bases; junction bases not matched to a gene: 2. CDR1 is MNHEY, CDR2 SVGEGT, per germline. CDR3: CASSQAGQETQYF. In DNA, the CDR3 is TGTGCCAGCAGTCAAGCGGGACAAGAGACCCAGTACTTC.

This clonotype has a handful of counts. CDR3 coding DNA: TGTGCCAGCAGGCGTCTCCAGGGCCCGGGGGCTGAAGCTTTCTTT. Protein product: CASRRLQGPGAEAFF. The J gene is TRBJ1-1, the V gene TRBV5-5; D may be TRBD1 (5 bases). Germline V lookup: CDR1 SGHKS, CDR2 YYEKEE (reference sequence). The CDR3 contains 15 residues. V was trimmed by 5 bases and J by 6 bases, leaving 20 bases between them.

This clonotype was detected ten times or more. The V call is TRBV18, the J call TRBJ1-2; D not certain. Germline CDR1 is KGHSH and CDR2 is LQKENI. The CDR3 has 14 residues. Trimming stripped 3 bases from V and 6 bases from J, with 14 bases between. CDR3 nucleotide sequence: TGTGCCAGCTCACCGAACACCGGAAGTGATGGCTACACCTTC. This sequence encodes CASSPNTGSDGYTF.

This clonotype was counted many times. This chain links TRBV7-2 with TRBJ2-4; 9 positions match TRBD2. Looked up from germline, CDR1 is SGHTA and CDR2 is FQGNSA. The CDR3 covers 17 residues. V gave up 4 bases and J gave up 5 bases; unmatched junction bases: 12. The CDR3 sequence: CASSWQQGLAGQNIQYF. CDR3 coding DNA: TGTGCCAGCAGCTGGCAGCAGGGCCTAGCGGGGCAAAACATTCAGTACTTC. Filled out from reference TRBV7-2 and TRBJ2-4, the complete variable domain reads GAGVSQSPSNKVTEKGKDVELRCDPISGHTALYWYRQSLGQGLEFLIYFQGNSAPDKSGLPSDRFSAERTGGSVSTLTIQRTQQEDSAVYLCASSWQQGLAGQNIQYFGAGTRLSVL.

Many counts were recorded for this clonotype. The chain employs TRBV6-5 and TRBJ1-5; D is unclear. The CDR3 is 13 residues long. Trimming pared 4 bases from V and 6 bases from J, leaving 10 bases between. Per germline, CDR1 MNHEY and CDR2 SVGAGI. CDR3: CASSLIIGQPQHF. The CDR3 DNA sequence: TGTGCCAGCAGTTTAATAATCGGTCAGCCCCAGCATTTT.

The J gene is TRBJ1-1, the V gene TRBV28; D remains unclear. The CDR3 sequence is 12 residues long. The V end was cut by 8 bases, the J end by 5 bases, with 12 bases between. Germline V gene lookup returns CDR1 MDHEN and CDR2 SYDVKM. CDR3: CASLMGVTEAFF. The CDR3 DNA is TGTGCCAGCCTAATGGGAGTGACTGAAGCTTTCTTT. Supplemented by reference TRBV28 and TRBJ1-1, the full variable domain reads DVKVTQSSRYLVKRTGEKVFLECVQDMDHENMFWYRQDPGLGLRLIYFSYDVKMKEKGDIPEGYSVSREKKERFSLILESASTNQTSMYLCASLMGVTEAFFGQGTRLTVV.

The chain carries TRBV2 and TRBJ2-1; TRBD2 matches at 7 bases. The V gene's germline CDR1 is SNHLY and CDR2 FYNNEI. The CDR3 has 15 residues. J lost 0 bases, V lost 3 bases, and 2 bases had no gene match. The CDR3 region has the DNA TGTGCCAGCAGTGAGGGCGGGAGCTCCTACAATGAGCAGTTCTTC. It translates to CASSEGGSSYNEQFF. Full variable domain (outside the CDR3, taken from reference TRBV2 and TRBJ2-1): EPEVTQTPSHQVTQMGQEVILRCVPISNHLYFYWYRQILGQKVEFLVSFYNNEISEKSEIFDDQFSVERPDGSNFTLKIRSTKLEDSAMYFCASSEGGSSYNEQFFGPGTRLTVL.

This clonotype was detected only a few times. The chain couples TRBV20-1 to TRBJ1-2; 8 nucleotides agree with TRBD1. This CDR3 is built from 13 residues. Looked up from germline, CDR1 is DFQATT and CDR2 is SNEGSKA (reference sequence). V was clipped by 8 bases and J by 7 bases; unmatched bases: 12. The CDR3 is CSTPRGQAPGYTF. In DNA form, the CDR3 reads TGCAGTACCCCCCGGGGACAGGCGCCTGGCTACACCTTC.

This clonotype was detected ten times or more. The chain carries TRBV12-3 or TRBV12-4 and TRBJ1-2; 8 nucleotides align to TRBD1. This CDR3 is built from 13 residues. J was trimmed by 8 bases and V by 2 bases; bases with no gene match: 4. In DNA form, the CDR3 reads TGTGCCAGCAGTTTACGACAGGGGAGCGGCTACACCTTC. It is translated as CASSLRQGSGYTF.

Details on this clonotype: The conserved phenylalanine or tryptophan is not found at the CDR3 terminus, so this likely reflects a read error. Because the CDR3's place on the DNA is in doubt, the DNA is left out and the CDR3 is given as listed by TCRdb. The chain has TRBV7-9 and TRBJ2-5; TRBD1, the D gene given by the table, was not confirmed from the DNA. Germline V gives CDR1 SEHNR, CDR2 FQNEAQ (reference sequence). Ends included, the CDR3 has 12 residues. This chain's CDR3 is CASSLMGRLLIA.